A selection of T cell receptor beta chains follows, all from one sample in a study of CD8+ T cells in alopecia areata. Sequencing used immunoSEQ multiplex PCR; TCRdb keeps in-frame clones, though not all of them. In the table there are 150,000 to 200,000 clones, around 57% of which are singletons. Sequenced sample: CD4+ T cells sorted from blood. The receptors were sampled from a human donor in good health. Each CDR3 is given with its conserved first and last residue.

J gene | V gene | CDR3 protein
TRBJ2-2 | TRBV30 | CAWRLGLAGAGELFF
TRBJ2-3 | TRBV29-1 | CSVDVGGDTQYF
TRBJ2-3 | TRBV9 | CASARELDTQYF
TRBJ1-5 | TRBV30 | CAWSLLAKPQHF
TRBJ1-5 | TRBV29-1 | CSVAQGGNQPQHF
TRBJ2-3 | TRBV25-1 | CASNRGLGTQYF
TRBJ2-7 | TRBV18 | CASSPLPKGDEQYF
TRBJ2-7 | TRBV2 | CASRPPPGTPSSYEQYF
TRBJ1-4 | TRBV15 | CATSRDRALNEKLFF
TRBJ2-1 | TRBV9 | CPWRTSYNEQFF
TRBJ1-3 | TRBV29-1 | CSVERDTGNTIYF
TRBJ2-7 | TRBV6-5 | CASSRGRGAYYEQYF
TRBJ2-1 | TRBV29-1 | CSVVPARNEQFF
TRBJ1-1 | TRBV29-1 | CSVVKRLDTEAFF
TRBJ1-1 | TRBV30 | CAWSRERNTEAFF
TRBJ1-1 | TRBV30 | CAWTRGFTEAFF
TRBJ2-7 | TRBV10-3 | CAISEPGLFYEQYF
TRBJ1-1 | TRBV4-2 | CASSKPGQGHTEAFF
TRBJ1-1 | TRBV29-1 | CSVEGGMNTEAFF
TRBJ2-5 | TRBV7-6 | CASSPLAGDETQYF
TRBJ1-5 | TRBV2 | CASTMTGTGRNQPQHF
TRBJ1-1 | TRBV2 | CASSDVQPNTEAFF
TRBJ2-5 | TRBV2 | CASSERTNQRTQYF
TRBJ1-3 | TRBV25-1 | CASSEYSSGNTIYF
TRBJ2-2 | TRBV4-2 | CASSQVWDRAHGNTGELFF
TRBJ2-3 | TRBV5-4 | CASRGGQDTDTQYF
TRBJ2-2 | TRBV5-6 | CASSSPGLPGTRELFF
TRBJ1-5 | TRBV6-5 | CASSRFGTYQPQHF
TRBJ1-2 | TRBV29-1 | CSGRQGENGYTF
TRBJ2-7 | TRBV5-4 | CASSLEYAEQYF
TRBJ2-3 | TRBV2 | CASSDQRLAGGTDTQYF
TRBJ2-6 | TRBV29-1 | CSVVVGTGANVLTF
TRBJ1-1 | TRBV29-1 | CSVRTGRNTEAFF
TRBJ1-2 | TRBV28 | CASSLPGQTNYGYTF
TRBJ1-2 | TRBV29-1 | CSVVQLGRGNYGYTF
TRBJ2-3 | TRBV5-1 | CASSERQGWRTDTQYF
TRBJ2-7 | TRBV7-8 | CASSPRTSGSGEQYF
TRBJ2-7 | TRBV23-1 | CARQDRGLSYEQYF
TRBJ1-1 | TRBV5-1 | CASSLGHSGGTEAFF
TRBJ2-7 | TRBV29-1 | CSVGTSGTAYEQYF
TRBJ2-1 | TRBV29-1 | CSVTLGTVYNEQFF
TRBJ2-7 | TRBV7-8 | CASRTRWGRTYEQYF
TRBJ2-7 | TRBV5-1 | CASRLREEQYF